This TCR beta chain was captured by sequencing in a study of blood T cell repertoires in COVID-19. Recovered status applied to Cohort 3 donors who had two consecutive negative PCRs. It also applied to those with clearance or with symptom resolution. CDR3 length: 15 amino acids. Looked up from germline, CDR1 is LGHDT and CDR2 is YNNKEL (reference sequence). The V end lost 1 base, the J end lost 5 bases, and 11 bases lay between the germline ends. Clones were sequenced by immunoSEQ multiplex PCR, and TCRdb holds only the in-frame ones, with some missing. The sample includes hundreds of thousands of clones, 89% of them seen just once. This clone has only one observation.

This chain uses TRBV3-1 (or the pseudogene TRBV3-2) with TRBJ2-2, with unresolved D. The clonotype was recovered from a man in his 60s who had recovered from COVID-19. Sequencing was carried out using PBMCs or T cells enriched from blood (not recorded which). CDR3 coding DNA: TGTGCCAGCAGCCAAGTACCCGCGCCGACCGGGGAGCTGTTTTTT. Its translation is CASSQVPAPTGELFF.